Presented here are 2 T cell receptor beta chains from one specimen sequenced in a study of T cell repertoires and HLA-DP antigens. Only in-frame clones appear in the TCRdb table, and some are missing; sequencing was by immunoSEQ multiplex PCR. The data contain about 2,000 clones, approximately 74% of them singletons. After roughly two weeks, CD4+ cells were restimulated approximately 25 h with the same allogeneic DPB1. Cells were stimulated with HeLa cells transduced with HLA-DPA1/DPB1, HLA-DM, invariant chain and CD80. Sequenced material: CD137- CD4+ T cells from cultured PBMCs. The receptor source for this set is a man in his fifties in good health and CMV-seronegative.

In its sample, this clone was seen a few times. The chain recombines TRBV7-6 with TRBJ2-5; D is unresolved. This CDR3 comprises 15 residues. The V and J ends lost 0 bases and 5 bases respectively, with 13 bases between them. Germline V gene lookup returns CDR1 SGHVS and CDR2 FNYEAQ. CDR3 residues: CASSLANPALETQYF. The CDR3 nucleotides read TGTGCCAGCAGCTTAGCAAACCCAGCGTTGGAGACCCAGTACTTC.

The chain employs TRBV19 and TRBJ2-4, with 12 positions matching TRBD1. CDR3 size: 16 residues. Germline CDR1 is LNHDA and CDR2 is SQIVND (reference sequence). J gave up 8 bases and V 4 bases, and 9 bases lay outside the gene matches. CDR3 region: CASSRFGTGGLDIQYF. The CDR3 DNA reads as TGTGCCAGTAGTAGGTTCGGGACAGGGGGCTTGGACATTCAGTACTTC.